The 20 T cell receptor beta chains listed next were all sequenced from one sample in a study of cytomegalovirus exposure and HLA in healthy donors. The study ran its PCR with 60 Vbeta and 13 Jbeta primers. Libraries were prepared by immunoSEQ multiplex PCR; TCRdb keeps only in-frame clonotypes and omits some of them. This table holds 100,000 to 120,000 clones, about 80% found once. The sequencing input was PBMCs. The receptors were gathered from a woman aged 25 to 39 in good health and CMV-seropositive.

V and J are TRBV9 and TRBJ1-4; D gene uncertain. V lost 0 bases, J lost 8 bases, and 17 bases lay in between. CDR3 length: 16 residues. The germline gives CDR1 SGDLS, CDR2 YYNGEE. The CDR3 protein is CASSVETGAGGEKLFF. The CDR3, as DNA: TGTGCCAGCAGCGTAGAGACGGGCGCAGGAGGGGAAAAACTGTTTTTT.

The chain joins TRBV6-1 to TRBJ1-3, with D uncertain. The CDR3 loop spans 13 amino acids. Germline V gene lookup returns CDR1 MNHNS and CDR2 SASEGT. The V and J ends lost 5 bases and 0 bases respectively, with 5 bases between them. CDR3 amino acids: CASSPFSGNTIYF. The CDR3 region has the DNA TGTGCCAGCAGTCCATTCTCTGGAAACACCATATATTTT.

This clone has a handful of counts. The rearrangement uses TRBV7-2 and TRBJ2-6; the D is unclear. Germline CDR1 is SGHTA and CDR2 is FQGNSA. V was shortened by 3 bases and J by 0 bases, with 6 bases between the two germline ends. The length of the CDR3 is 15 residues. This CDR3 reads CASSFLNSGANVLTF. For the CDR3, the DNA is TGTGCCAGCAGCTTCCTAAACTCTGGGGCCAACGTCCTGACTTTC. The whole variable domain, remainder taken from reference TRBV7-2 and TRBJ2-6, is GAGVSQSPSNKVTEKGKDVELRCDPISGHTALYWYRQSLGQGLEFLIYFQGNSAPDKSGLPSDRFSAERTGGSVSTLTIQRTQQEDSAVYLCASSFLNSGANVLTFGAGSRLTVL.

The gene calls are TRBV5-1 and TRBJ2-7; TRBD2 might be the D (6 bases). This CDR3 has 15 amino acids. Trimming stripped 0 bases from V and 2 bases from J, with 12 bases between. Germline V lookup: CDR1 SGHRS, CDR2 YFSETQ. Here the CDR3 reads CASSLERVTTYEQYF. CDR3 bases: TGCGCCAGCAGCTTGGAGCGGGTAACAACCTACGAGCAGTACTTC.

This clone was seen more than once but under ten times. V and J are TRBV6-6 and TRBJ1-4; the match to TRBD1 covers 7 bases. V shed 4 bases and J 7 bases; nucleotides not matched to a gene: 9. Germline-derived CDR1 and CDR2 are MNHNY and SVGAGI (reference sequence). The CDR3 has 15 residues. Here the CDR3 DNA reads TGTGCCAGCAGTTCACAGACAGGGCGGGCTGAAAAACTGTTTTTT. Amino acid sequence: CASSSQTGRAEKLFF.

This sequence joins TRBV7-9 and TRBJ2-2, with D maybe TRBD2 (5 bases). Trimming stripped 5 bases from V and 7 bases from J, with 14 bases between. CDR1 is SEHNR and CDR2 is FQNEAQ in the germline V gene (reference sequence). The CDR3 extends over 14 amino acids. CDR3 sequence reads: CASSQVRGIGELFF. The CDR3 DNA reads TGTGCCAGCAGCCAGGTTCGGGGAATCGGGGAGCTGTTTTTT.

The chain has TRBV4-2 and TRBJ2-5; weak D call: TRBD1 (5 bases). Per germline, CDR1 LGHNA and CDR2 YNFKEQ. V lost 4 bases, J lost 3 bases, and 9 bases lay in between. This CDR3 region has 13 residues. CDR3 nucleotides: TGTGCCAGCAGCCTTAAGACAGAAGAGACCCAGTACTTC. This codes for CASSLKTEETQYF.

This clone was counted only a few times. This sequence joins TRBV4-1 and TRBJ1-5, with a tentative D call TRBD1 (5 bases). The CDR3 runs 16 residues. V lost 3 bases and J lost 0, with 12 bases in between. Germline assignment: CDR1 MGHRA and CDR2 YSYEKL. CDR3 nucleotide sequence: TGCGCCAGCAGCCAGTACACGCAGGGTAGCAATCAGCCCCAGCATTTT. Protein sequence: CASSQYTQGSNQPQHF.

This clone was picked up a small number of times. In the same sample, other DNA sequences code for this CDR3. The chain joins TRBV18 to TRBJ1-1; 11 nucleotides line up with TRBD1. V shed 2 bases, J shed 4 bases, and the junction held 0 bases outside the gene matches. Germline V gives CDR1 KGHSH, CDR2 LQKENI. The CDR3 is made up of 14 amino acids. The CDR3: CASSPGTGGTEAFF. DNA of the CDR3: TGTGCCAGCTCACCAGGGACAGGGGGCACTGAAGCTTTCTTT.

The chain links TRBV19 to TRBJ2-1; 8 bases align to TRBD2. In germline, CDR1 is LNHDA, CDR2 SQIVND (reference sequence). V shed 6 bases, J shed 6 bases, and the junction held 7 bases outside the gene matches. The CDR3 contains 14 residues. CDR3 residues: CASSLLAAGNEQFF. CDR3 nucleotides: TGTGCCAGTAGCTTACTAGCGGCGGGCAATGAGCAGTTCTTC.

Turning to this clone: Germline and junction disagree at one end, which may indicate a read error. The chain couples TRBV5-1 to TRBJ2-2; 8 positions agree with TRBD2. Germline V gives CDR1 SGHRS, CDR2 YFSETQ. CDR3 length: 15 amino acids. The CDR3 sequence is CASSLAGGNIGELFF. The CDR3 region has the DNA TGCGCCAGCAGCCTGGCGGGGGGCAACATCGGGGAGCTGTTTTTT.

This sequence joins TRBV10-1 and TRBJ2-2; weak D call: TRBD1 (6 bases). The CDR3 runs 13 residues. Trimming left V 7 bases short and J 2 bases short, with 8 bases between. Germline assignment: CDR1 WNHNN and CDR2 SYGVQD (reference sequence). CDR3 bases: TGCGCCAGCATGGACAGCAACACCGGGGAGCTGTTTTTT. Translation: CASMDSNTGELFF.

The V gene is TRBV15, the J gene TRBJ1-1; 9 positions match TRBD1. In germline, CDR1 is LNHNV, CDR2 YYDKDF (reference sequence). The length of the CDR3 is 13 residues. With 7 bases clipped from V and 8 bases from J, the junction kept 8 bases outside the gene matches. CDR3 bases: TGTGCCACCAAGGGGACAGGGACAGGGGAAGCTTTCTTT. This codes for CATKGTGTGEAFF.

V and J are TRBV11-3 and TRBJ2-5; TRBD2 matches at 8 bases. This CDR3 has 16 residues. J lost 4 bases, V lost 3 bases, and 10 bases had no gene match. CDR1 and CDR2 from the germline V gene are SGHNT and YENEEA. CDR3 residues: CASSFGTGGLGETQYF. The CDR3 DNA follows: TGTGCCAGCAGCTTCGGTACGGGGGGGCTAGGAGAGACCCAGTACTTC.

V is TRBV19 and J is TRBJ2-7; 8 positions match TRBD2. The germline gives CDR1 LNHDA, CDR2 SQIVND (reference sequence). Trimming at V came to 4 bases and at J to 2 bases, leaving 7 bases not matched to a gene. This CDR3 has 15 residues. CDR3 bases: TGTGCCAGTAGTAGTAATAGCGGGAAGACCTACGAGCAGTACTTC. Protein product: CASSSNSGKTYEQYF.

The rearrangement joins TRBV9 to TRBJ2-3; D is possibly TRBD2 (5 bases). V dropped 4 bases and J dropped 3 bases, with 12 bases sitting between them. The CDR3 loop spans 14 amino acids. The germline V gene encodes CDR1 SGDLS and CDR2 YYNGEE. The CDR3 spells CASSSLPGTDTQYF. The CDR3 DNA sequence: TGTGCCAGCAGCTCCTTACCGGGAACAGATACGCAGTATTTT.

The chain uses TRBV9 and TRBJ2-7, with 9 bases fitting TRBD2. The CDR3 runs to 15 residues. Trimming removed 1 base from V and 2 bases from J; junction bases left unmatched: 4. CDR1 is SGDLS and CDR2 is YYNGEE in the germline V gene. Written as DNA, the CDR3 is TGTGCCAGCAGCGTAACTAGCGGGTTTCCCTACGAGCAGTACTTC. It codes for CASSVTSGFPYEQYF.

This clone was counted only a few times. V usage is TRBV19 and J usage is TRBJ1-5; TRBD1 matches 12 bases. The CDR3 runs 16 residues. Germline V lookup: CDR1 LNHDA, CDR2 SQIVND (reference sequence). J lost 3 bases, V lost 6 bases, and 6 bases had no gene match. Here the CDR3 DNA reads TGTGCCAGTAGACCCGGGACAGGGGGCAACAATCAGCCCCAGCATTTT. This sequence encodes CASRPGTGGNNQPQHF.

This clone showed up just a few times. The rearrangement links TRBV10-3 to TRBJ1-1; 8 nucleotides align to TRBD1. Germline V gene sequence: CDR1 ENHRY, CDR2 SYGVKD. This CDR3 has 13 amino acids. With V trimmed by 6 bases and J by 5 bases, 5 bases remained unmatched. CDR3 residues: CAISTGGATEAFF. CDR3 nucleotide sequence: TGTGCCATCAGCACAGGGGGGGCGACTGAAGCTTTCTTT.

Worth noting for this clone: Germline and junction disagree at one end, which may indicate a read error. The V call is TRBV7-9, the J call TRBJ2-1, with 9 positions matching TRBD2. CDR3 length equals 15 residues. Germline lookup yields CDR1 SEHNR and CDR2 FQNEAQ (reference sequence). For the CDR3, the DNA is TGTTCCAGCAGCTTCCGACTAGCGGAAGACAATGAGCAGTTCTTC. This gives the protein CSSSFRLAEDNEQFF.